This record looks at one T cell receptor beta chain sequence and its context. MiXCR was run by TCRdb on the PCR reads, yielding one entry per CDR3 protein. There are under 100,000 distinct CDR3 sequences in the sample; 45% to 55% occur only once, and around 10% lies in the top ten. These data originate in a study of CDR3 diversity in severe acne. Germline CDR1 and CDR2: DFQATT and SNEGSKA (reference sequence). The V gene end was trimmed by 4 bases and the J gene end by 7 bases; junction bases not matched to a gene: 9. The CDR3 has 15 residues. The clonotype was recovered from a male donor in good health, serving as a control. The V gene is TRBV20-1, the J gene TRBJ2-7; 14 positions match TRBD2. Specimen: blood. Here the CDR3 DNA reads TGCAGTGCTACCAAGGGACTAGCGGGAGCTCAAGAGCAGTACTTC. Its translation: CSATKGLAGAQEQYF.